Here is one TCR beta chain with its context. V shed 5 bases and J shed 5 bases, with 12 bases lying between them. The CDR3 has 13 residues. Germline assignment: CDR1 SEHNR and CDR2 FQNEAQ (reference sequence). These data originate in a study of shared clonotypes between healthy human individuals. Assay used: immunoSEQ multiplex PCR; TCRdb lists only in-frame clones, some missing. The data hold millions of clones, with roughly 94% observed a single time. The chain employs TRBV7-9 and TRBJ1-1, with D possibly matching TRBD1 (5 bases). The clonotype originates from a man aged 18 to 29 in good health. The sample was naive CD4+ T cells sorted from blood. Subset of the sample: CD45RA+ positively selected. The CDR3 protein is CASSPRQSTEAFF. CDR3 DNA sequence: TGTGCCAGCAGCCCCAGACAGTCTACTGAAGCTTTCTTT.